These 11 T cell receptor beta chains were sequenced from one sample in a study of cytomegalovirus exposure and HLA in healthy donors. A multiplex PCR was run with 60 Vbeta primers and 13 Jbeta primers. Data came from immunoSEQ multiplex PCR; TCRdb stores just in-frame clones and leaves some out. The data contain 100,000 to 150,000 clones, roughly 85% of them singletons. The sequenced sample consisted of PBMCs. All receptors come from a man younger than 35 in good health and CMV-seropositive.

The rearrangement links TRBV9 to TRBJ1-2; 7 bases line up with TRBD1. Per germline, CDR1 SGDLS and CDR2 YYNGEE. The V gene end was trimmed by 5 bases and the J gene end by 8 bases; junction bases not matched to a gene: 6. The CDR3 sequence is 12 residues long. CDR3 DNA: TGTGCCAGCAGGCAGGGGGTAGGGGGCTACACCTTC. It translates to CASRQGVGGYTF.

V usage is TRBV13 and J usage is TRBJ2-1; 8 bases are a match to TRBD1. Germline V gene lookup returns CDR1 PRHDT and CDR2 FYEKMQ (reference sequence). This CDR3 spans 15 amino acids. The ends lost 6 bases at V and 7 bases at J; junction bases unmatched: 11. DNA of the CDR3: TGTGCCAGCAGACTACAGGGGGACGCTTATAATGAGCAGTTCTTC. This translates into CASRLQGDAYNEQFF.

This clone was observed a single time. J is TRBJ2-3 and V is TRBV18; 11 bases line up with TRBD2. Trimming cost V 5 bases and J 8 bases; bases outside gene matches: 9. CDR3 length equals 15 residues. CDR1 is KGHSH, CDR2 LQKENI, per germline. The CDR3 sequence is CASSGGTSGLGTQYF. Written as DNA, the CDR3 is TGTGCCAGCTCAGGCGGGACTAGCGGCTTAGGTACGCAGTATTTT. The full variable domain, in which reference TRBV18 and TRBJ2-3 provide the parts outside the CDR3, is NAGVMQNPRHLVRRRGQEARLRCSPMKGHSHVYWYRQLPEEGLKFMVYLQKENIIDESGMPKERFSAEFPKEGPSILRIQQVVRGDSAAYFCASSGGTSGLGTQYFGPGTRLTVL.

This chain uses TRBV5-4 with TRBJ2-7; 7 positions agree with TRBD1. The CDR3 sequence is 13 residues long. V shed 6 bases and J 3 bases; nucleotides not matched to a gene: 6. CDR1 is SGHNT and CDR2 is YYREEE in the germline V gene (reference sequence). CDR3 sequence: CASTGGQNYEQYF. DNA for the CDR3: TGTGCCAGCACAGGGGGACAGAACTACGAGCAGTACTTC.

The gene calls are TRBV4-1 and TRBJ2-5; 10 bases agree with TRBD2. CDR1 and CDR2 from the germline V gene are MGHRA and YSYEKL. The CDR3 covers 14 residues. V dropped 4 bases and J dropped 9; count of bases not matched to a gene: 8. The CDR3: CASSPSGGAVAQYF. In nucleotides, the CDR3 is TGCGCCAGCAGCCCCAGCGGGGGGGCTGTGGCCCAGTACTTC.

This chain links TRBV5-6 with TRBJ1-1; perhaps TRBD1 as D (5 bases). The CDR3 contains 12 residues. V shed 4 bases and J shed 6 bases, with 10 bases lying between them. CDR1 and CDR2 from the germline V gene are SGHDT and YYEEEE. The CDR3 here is CASSRWGPEAFF. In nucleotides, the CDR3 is TGTGCCAGCAGCCGCTGGGGCCCTGAAGCTTTCTTT.

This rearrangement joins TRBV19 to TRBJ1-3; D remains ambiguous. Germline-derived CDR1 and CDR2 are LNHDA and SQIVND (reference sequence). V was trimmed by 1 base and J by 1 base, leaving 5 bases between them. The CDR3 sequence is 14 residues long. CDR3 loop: CASSIGGSGNTIYF. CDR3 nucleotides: TGTGCCAGTAGTATAGGAGGGTCTGGAAACACCATATATTTT.

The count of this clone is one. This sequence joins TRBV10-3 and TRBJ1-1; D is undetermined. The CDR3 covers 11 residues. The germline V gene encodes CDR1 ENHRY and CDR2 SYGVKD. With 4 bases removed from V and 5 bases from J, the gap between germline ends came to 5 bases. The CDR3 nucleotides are TGTGCCATCAGTGGAGGGACTGAAGCTTTCTTT. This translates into CAISGGTEAFF.

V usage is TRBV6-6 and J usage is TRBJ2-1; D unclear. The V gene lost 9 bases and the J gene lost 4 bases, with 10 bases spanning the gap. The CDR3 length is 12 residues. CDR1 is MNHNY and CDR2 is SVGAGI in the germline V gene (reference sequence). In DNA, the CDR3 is TGTGCCAGTTGTCCCCGGTACAATGAGCAGTTCTTC. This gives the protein CASCPRYNEQFF.

As DNA, the CDR3 is TGTGCCAGCTCACCAGGAGTGCTCACTGAAGCTTTCTTT. Translation gives CASSPGVLTEAFF. The rearrangement links TRBV18 to TRBJ1-1; D unresolved. Germline V gene sequence: CDR1 KGHSH, CDR2 LQKENI. Trimming pared 2 bases from V and 4 bases from J, leaving 8 bases between. The CDR3 runs to 13 residues.

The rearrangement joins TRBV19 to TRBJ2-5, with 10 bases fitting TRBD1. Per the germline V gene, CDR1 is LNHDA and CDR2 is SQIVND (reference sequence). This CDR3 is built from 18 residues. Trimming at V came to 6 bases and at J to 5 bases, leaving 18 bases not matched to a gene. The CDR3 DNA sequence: TGTGCCAGTAGCCCCGACCCCGGCGGACAGGGGGACTGGGAGACCCAGTACTTC. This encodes CASSPDPGGQGDWETQYF.